Listed below are T cell receptor beta chains from one sample, sequenced in a study of cytomegalovirus exposure and HLA in healthy donors. Repertoires were generated with immunoSEQ multiplex PCR, while TCRdb's copy carries only in-frame clones and drops some. The sample has 50,000 to 60,000 clones, 78% seen once; the top ten hold about 1.5%. The sequencing sample was made of PBMCs. These receptor sequences come from a female donor in good health and CMV-seronegative. The CDR3 runs from the conserved cysteine through the conserved F or W. The order of the fields is CDR3 length, D gene, clone size, V gene, J gene, CDR3 protein, CDR3 DNA. The D gene is left open where the match is weak. Expanded clones get a size class; other rows say once, few or many, or leave the size out.

13	-	-	TRBV9	TRBJ1-2	CASSGLQARGYTF	TGTGCCAGCAGCGGACTCCAAGCGAGGGGCTACACCTTC
18	-	-	TRBV2	TRBJ1-2	CASSEGPSSVVLNYGYTF	TGTGCCAGCAGTGAAGGGCCCTCTAGTGTGGTGCTCAACTATGGCTACACCTTC
17	TRBD2	-	TRBV10-3	TRBJ2-1	CAISESGVLAGLDEQFF	TGTGCCATCAGTGAGTCGGGAGTCCTAGCGGGGTTGGATGAGCAGTTCTTC
14	-	-	TRBV19	TRBJ1-4	CASSRTEQSEKLFF	TGTGCCAGTAGTAGAACCGAACAGAGCGAAAAACTGTTTTTT
13	-	-	TRBV7-2	TRBJ1-1	CASSSTEFSEAFF	TGTGCCAGCAGCTCGACAGAATTCTCTGAAGCTTTCTTT
17	-	-	TRBV15	TRBJ1-3	CATSRVAGASSGNTIYF	TGTGCCACCAGCAGAGTTGCAGGGGCGAGCTCTGGAAACACCATATATTTT
14	-	-	TRBV9	TRBJ1-2	CASSVATPGYGYTF	TGTGCCAGCAGCGTAGCTACCCCGGGCTATGGCTACACCTTC
13	TRBD1	once	TRBV29-1	TRBJ2-7	CSVERTGGYEQYF	TGCAGCGTTGAGAGGACAGGGGGCTACGAGCAGTACTTC
15	TRBD1	-	TRBV5-6	TRBJ1-2	CASSSPDRGLYGYTF	TGTGCCAGCAGCTCCCCGGACAGGGGCCTATACGGCTACACCTTC
14	TRBD1	few	TRBV6-1	TRBJ1-4	CASTPTGGAEKLFF	TGTGCCAGCACCCCTACAGGGGGCGCTGAAAAACTGTTTTTT
15	TRBD1	-	TRBV5-1	TRBJ2-3	CASSEDRVSTDTQYF	TGCGCCAGCAGCGAGGACAGGGTGAGCACAGATACGCAGTATTTT
15	-	once	TRBV6-1	TRBJ1-1	CAVKETGLWNTEAFF	TGTGCCGTCAAAGAAACAGGGTTATGGAACACTGAAGCTTTCTTT
14	-	once	TRBV30	TRBJ1-1	CAWDPGAGTSEAFF	TGTGCCTGGGACCCGGGAGCAGGGACGAGTGAAGCTTTCTTT
12	-	-	TRBV5-1	TRBJ2-5	CASSPRAGSQYF	TGCGCCAGCAGCCCCCGCGCAGGCTCACAGTACTTC
14	TRBD1	-	TRBV19	TRBJ1-1	CASTLQGRGTEAFF	TGTGCCAGTACCCTACAGGGGAGAGGCACTGAAGCTTTCTTT
15	-	-	TRBV10-3	TRBJ1-5	CAISDSGVSNQPQHF	TGTGCCATCAGTGACTCAGGGGTAAGCAATCAGCCCCAGCATTTT
14	-	-	TRBV14	TRBJ2-7	CASSQAATTYEQCF	TGTGCCAGCAGCCAAGCGGCCACTACCTACGAGCAGTGCTTC
19	TRBD2	-	TRBV10-2	TRBJ2-7	CASSESSPAVLAGEGEQYF	TGCGCCAGCAGTGAGTCCAGTCCTGCCGTACTAGCGGGGGAGGGCGAGCAGTACTTC
16	TRBD1	-	TRBV18	TRBJ1-3	CASSPYNRGAGNTIYF	TGTGCCAGCTCACCATATAACAGGGGCGCAGGAAACACCATATATTTT
17	-	-	TRBV21-1	TRBJ2-7	CASSKWGNRGPSYEQYF	TGTGCCAGCAGCAAATGGGGGAACAGGGGGCCTTCCTACGAGCAGTACTTC
14	-	once	TRBV9	TRBJ2-3	CASSPQVSTDTQYF	TGTGCCAGCAGCCCCCAGGTTAGCACAGATACGCAGTATTTT
14	TRBD1	once	TRBV19	TRBJ2-7	CASSTGQGLYEQYF	TGTGCCAGTAGTACAGGACAGGGATTATACGAGCAGTACTTC
12	-	-	TRBV7-9	TRBJ1-2	CASSLRGYGYTF	TGTGCCAGCAGCCTTCGGGGCTATGGCTACACCTTC
15	TRBD1	-	TRBV15	TRBJ2-7	CATSRDLATGGEQYF	TGTGCCACCAGCAGAGATTTGGCGACAGGGGGCGAGCAGTACTTC
14	-	-	TRBV5-4	TRBJ2-7	CASSLGGHSYEQYF	TGTGCCAGCAGCCTAGGAGGTCACTCCTACGAGCAGTACTTC
12	-	-	TRBV6-1	TRBJ1-4	CAIGTLNEKLFF	TGTGCCATCGGGACACTTAATGAAAAACTGTTTTTT
16	-	-	TRBV4-1	TRBJ2-7	CASSQDWPGSSYEQYF	TGCGCCAGCAGCCAAGATTGGCCGGGATCCTCCTACGAGCAGTACTTC